This T cell receptor beta chain was observed in a study of T cell responses to AZD1222 COVID-19 vaccine. Trimming took 5 bases from V and 9 from J; bases not matched to a gene: 7. Germline V gene sequence: CDR1 SGHTA, CDR2 FQGTGA. The CDR3 loop spans 13 amino acids. Here immunoSEQ multiplex PCR was the method, and the copy in TCRdb shows in-frame clones only, minus some. This sample yields more than 95,000 clones, of which about 90% are seen a single time; 4% to 5.5% belongs to the top ten. The TCR originated in an adult in good health. The sequenced sample was peripheral blood, obtained on day 0 of AZD1222 vaccination. The chain has TRBV7-3 and TRBJ1-3; 7 bases agree with TRBD1. The CDR3, as DNA: TGTGCCAGCAGCCGGGACAGTTGGAGCACCATATATTTT. Amino acids: CASSRDSWSTIYF.